This TCR beta chain was identified in a study of tumor-infiltrating lymphocytes in primary liver carcinoma. Germline values: CDR1 MNHEY, CDR2 SVGEGT. The CDR3 is made up of 14 amino acids. J lost 5 bases, V lost 11 bases, and 13 bases had no gene match. Total RNA (around 0.45 ug) served as template for TCR beta cDNA synthesis primed by a constant-region primer. Amplification in three nested multiplex PCR rounds with slightly modified ARM-PCR gave rise to TCR beta libraries. Two initial PCR rounds of 10 to 11 cycles each paired TRBV1-TRBV30 forward primers with a C-beta reverse primer. One entry per CDR3 protein, called by TCRdb with MiXCR from the multiplex PCR reads. The profile covers 50,000 to 65,000 distinct CDR3 sequences, with roughly 70% appearing a single time and roughly 40% taken by the ten largest. Unsorted bulk tissue, roughly 19-34 mg of it, served as the source for co-extraction of RNA and DNA.

The study, taken as a whole, reports: With p = 0.039, the top-250-clone fraction in tumors significantly exceeded that in blood.

Comment on this clonotype: Its antigen is unidentified.

The sequenced sample consisted of liver tumor tissue from sampling region 4. Subset in this sample: tumor region T4, right-lateral pole. This TCR was recovered from a man aged 35-49 years with primary liver carcinoma and hepatitis B virus infection. The J gene is TRBJ2-7, the V gene TRBV6-2 or TRBV6-3, with 9 bases matching TRBD1. The CDR3 nucleotides are TGTGCCGGTAGCCTCCGGGACAGGGCCCACGAGCAGTACTTC. Translation gives CAGSLRDRAHEQYF.